These 23 T cell receptor beta chains were all obtained from the same sample, sequenced in a study of T cells after posttransplantation cyclophosphamide. Libraries were prepared by immunoSEQ multiplex PCR; TCRdb keeps only in-frame clonotypes and omits some of them. Of roughly 18,000 clones listed, approximately 87% were seen once; the top ten hold over 8%. Source material: memory CD4+ T cells sorted from blood. All receptors come from a man younger than 45 in good health and a related stem cell transplant donor.

The table lists this clone with a count of one. The chain uses TRBV5-6 and TRBJ1-5; D remains ambiguous. Trimming took 1 base from V and 0 from J, leaving 11 bases between them. CDR3 size: 16 residues. CDR1 SGHDT and CDR2 YYEEEE come from the germline V gene. CDR3 loop: CASSLYTRISNQPQHF. CDR3 DNA sequence: TGTGCCAGCAGCTTGTATACAAGAATTAGCAATCAGCCCCAGCATTTT.

The chain is built from TRBV15 and TRBJ1-1, with unresolved D. The germline V and J ends were trimmed by 9 bases and 1 base, with 15 bases remaining between them. The CDR3 loop spans 14 amino acids. CDR1 and CDR2 from the germline V gene are LNHNV and YYDKDF (reference sequence). CDR3 in DNA: TGTGCCACAAAAGATGCAGGATGGAACACTGAAGCTTTCTTT. Amino acids: CATKDAGWNTEAFF.

The V and J genes are TRBV6-6 and TRBJ1-1; a weak D match, TRBD1 (5 bases). CDR1 and CDR2 (germline): MNHNY, SVGAGI (reference sequence). This CDR3 spans 13 amino acids. Trimming removed 7 bases at V and 1 base at J, with 10 bases between. CDR3 in amino acids: CASTLTGNTEAFF. The CDR3 DNA follows: TGTGCCAGCACGTTAACAGGGAACACTGAAGCTTTCTTT.

The genes are TRBV5-4 and TRBJ2-3; D possibly corresponds to TRBD2 (6 bases). CDR1 and CDR2 from the germline V gene are SGHNT and YYREEE (reference sequence). This CDR3 is 12 amino acids long. Trimming removed 2 bases at V and 10 bases at J, with 11 bases between. Written as DNA, the CDR3 is TGTGCCAGCAGCTTCATAACGGGAGCGCAGTATTTT. This encodes CASSFITGAQYF.

This clone was observed a single time. The chain recombines TRBV27 with TRBJ2-3, with 14 bases lining up with TRBD2. The CDR3 runs to 16 residues. CDR1 MNHEY and CDR2 SMNVEV come from the germline V gene (reference sequence). Unmatched junction bases numbered 10, after V lost 6 bases and J lost 8 bases. CDR3 protein: CASSLRLAGGQTTQYF. Written as DNA, the CDR3 is TGTGCCAGCAGCCTCCGACTAGCGGGGGGGCAGACTACGCAGTATTTT.

The V and J genes are TRBV28 and TRBJ1-1, with TRBD1 identical over 9 bases. The CDR3 runs to 13 residues. Germline V gene sequence: CDR1 MDHEN, CDR2 SYDVKM. J gave up 3 bases and V 6 bases, and 2 bases lay outside the gene matches. This chain's CDR3 is CASRGTGYTEAFF. The CDR3 DNA follows: TGTGCCAGCAGAGGGACAGGGTACACTGAAGCTTTCTTT. The full variable domain, rest sourced from reference TRBV28 and TRBJ1-1, is DVKVTQSSRYLVKRTGEKVFLECVQDMDHENMFWYRQDPGLGLRLIYFSYDVKMKEKGDIPEGYSVSREKKERFSLILESASTNQTSMYLCASRGTGYTEAFFGQGTRLTVV.

This clone has more than one count but fewer than ten. The J gene is TRBJ2-3, the V gene TRBV29-1, with 9 positions matching TRBD1. The CDR3 sequence is 15 residues long. V shed 2 bases, J shed 4 bases, and the junction held 7 bases outside the gene matches. Germline V gene data show CDR1 as SQVTM and CDR2 as ANQGSEA. The CDR3 is CSVERGQGLADTQYF. CDR3 sequence (DNA): TGCAGCGTTGAACGGGGACAGGGATTAGCAGATACGCAGTATTTT.

The V gene is TRBV6-1, the J gene TRBJ2-1, with 8 bases aligning to TRBD1. Trimming took 4 bases from V and 3 from J; bases not matched to a gene: 5. Per the germline V gene, CDR1 is MNHNS and CDR2 is SASEGT. CDR3 length: 15 amino acids. In DNA form, the CDR3 reads TGTGCCAGCAGTGCCCAGGGGGCGCGCTACAATGAGCAGTTCTTC. Protein: CASSAQGARYNEQFF.

The chain links TRBV6-5 to TRBJ1-2, with D hard to call. This CDR3 contains 16 residues. V dropped 0 bases and J dropped 4 bases, with 15 bases sitting between them. Germline V CDR1 and CDR2: MNHEY, SVGAGI. CDR3 DNA sequence: TGTGCCAGCAGTTACTCGAGAAGTCGGTTTAGCTATGGCTACACCTTC. This gives the protein CASSYSRSRFSYGYTF.

V usage is TRBV7-9 and J usage is TRBJ1-2, with TRBD1 identical over 9 bases. This CDR3 region has 14 residues. Unmatched junction bases numbered 1, after V lost 1 base and J lost 4 bases. CDR1 is SEHNR, CDR2 FQNEAQ, per germline (reference sequence). The CDR3 is CASSLEQGAYGYTF. CDR3 DNA sequence: TGTGCCAGCAGCTTAGAACAGGGGGCCTATGGCTACACCTTC.

The chain uses TRBV6-1 and TRBJ1-5; the D is unclear. The CDR3 has 13 residues. The V gene lost 6 bases and the J gene lost 6 bases, with 12 bases spanning the gap. Per germline, CDR1 MNHNS and CDR2 SASEGT. The CDR3 sequence: CASRIPGVQPQHF. DNA of the CDR3: TGTGCCAGCAGGATCCCCGGGGTTCAGCCCCAGCATTTT.

The V gene is TRBV18, the J gene TRBJ2-3, with D unresolved. Trimming took 3 bases from V and 0 from J, leaving 7 bases between them. The CDR3 has 14 residues. Per the germline V gene, CDR1 is KGHSH and CDR2 is LQKENI. CDR3: CASSPLASTDTQYF. The CDR3 nucleotides are TGTGCCAGCTCACCCTTAGCTAGCACAGATACGCAGTATTTT. The entire variable domain, with the rest obtained from reference TRBV18 and TRBJ2-3, is as follows: NAGVMQNPRHLVRRRGQEARLRCSPMKGHSHVYWYRQLPEEGLKFMVYLQKENIIDESGMPKERFSAEFPKEGPSILRIQQVVRGDSAAYFCASSPLASTDTQYFGPGTRLTVL.

This chain joins TRBV5-1 and TRBJ2-3, with D tentatively TRBD2 (6 bases). Looked up from germline, CDR1 is SGHRS and CDR2 is YFSETQ. CDR3 size: 15 residues. Trimming took 0 bases from V and 3 from J, leaving 11 bases between them. As DNA, the CDR3 is TGCGCCAGCAGCTTGGTAGGGGCGGGAACAGATACGCAGTATTTT. It translates to CASSLVGAGTDTQYF.

The gene calls are TRBV11-2 and TRBJ1-1; a weak D match, TRBD1 (5 bases). V lost 1 base and J lost 6, with 12 bases in between. The CDR3 length is 14 residues. Germline CDR1 is SGHAT and CDR2 is FQNNGV. The CDR3 protein is CASSLVLQGAEAFF. CDR3 nucleotide sequence: TGTGCCAGCAGCTTAGTACTTCAGGGCGCTGAAGCTTTCTTT.

The rearrangement uses TRBV11-2 and TRBJ1-4; D is uncertain. The CDR3 covers 14 residues. V lost 1 base, J lost 5 bases, and 8 bases lay in between. Germline loops: CDR1 SGHAT, CDR2 FQNNGV. The CDR3 protein is CASSLVSGNEKLFF. In DNA form, the CDR3 reads TGTGCCAGCAGCTTAGTGTCGGGGAATGAAAAACTGTTTTTT.

This chain links TRBV19 with TRBJ1-5, with 8 bases aligning to TRBD1. V lost 3 bases and J lost 11; bases outside the gene matches: 12. The CDR3 is made up of 15 amino acids. Germline CDR1 reads LNHDA; CDR2 reads SQIVND (reference sequence). The CDR3 region has the DNA TGTGCCAGTAGTATCCGCAAACAGGGGGACATCACCCAGCATTTT. Protein: CASSIRKQGDITQHF. Full variable domain (remainder filled in from reference TRBV19 and TRBJ1-5): DGGITQSPKYLFRKEGQNVTLSCEQNLNHDAMYWYRQDPGQGLRLIYYSQIVNDFQKGDIAEGYSVSREKKESFPLTVTSAQKNPTAFYLCASSIRKQGDITQHFGDGTRLSIL.

This rearrangement joins TRBV11-2 to TRBJ1-1; TRBD1 matches 10 bases. Germline CDR1 reads SGHAT; CDR2 reads FQNNGV. This CDR3 is built from 13 residues. V shed 4 bases and J 5 bases; nucleotides not matched to a gene: 1. The CDR3 sequence: CASSSDRGTEAFF. In DNA, the CDR3 is TGTGCCAGCAGCTCGGACAGGGGGACTGAAGCTTTCTTT. Together with reference TRBV11-2 and TRBJ1-1, the CDR3 gives the full variable domain: EAGVAQSPRYKIIEKRQSVAFWCNPISGHATLYWYQQILGQGPKLLIQFQNNGVVDDSQLPKDRFSAERLKGVDSTLKIQPAKLEDSAVYLCASSSDRGTEAFFGQGTRLTVV.

This chain joins TRBV2 and TRBJ2-1; D call uncertain. CDR3 length: 13 residues. The V gene's germline CDR1 is SNHLY and CDR2 FYNNEI. Trimming removed 7 bases at V and 9 bases at J, with 16 bases between. CDR3 in amino acids: CASTPIGYGEQFF. CDR3 in DNA: TGTGCCAGCACTCCGATTGGTTACGGTGAGCAGTTCTTC. The full variable domain, rest sourced from reference TRBV2 and TRBJ2-1, is EPEVTQTPSHQVTQMGQEVILRCVPISNHLYFYWYRQILGQKVEFLVSFYNNEISEKSEIFDDQFSVERPDGSNFTLKIRSTKLEDSAMYFCASTPIGYGEQFFGPGTRLTVL.

The chain uses TRBV13 and TRBJ2-3; D perhaps matches TRBD1 (6 bases). V lost 3 bases and J 0 bases, leaving 19 bases between the germline ends. The CDR3 loop spans 18 amino acids. Looked up from germline, CDR1 is PRHDT and CDR2 is FYEKMQ (reference sequence). The CDR3 loop reads CASSLRFWTDESTDTQYF. The CDR3 DNA reads TGTGCCAGCAGCTTGCGCTTCTGGACAGACGAGAGCACAGATACGCAGTATTTT.

This chain uses TRBV2 with TRBJ1-6; TRBD1 agrees at 8 bases. The CDR3 runs to 16 residues. The V and J ends lost 4 bases and 2 bases, in that order; junction bases with no gene match: 4. The germline CDR1 and CDR2 sequences are SNHLY and FYNNEI. DNA for the CDR3: TGTGCCAGCAGTGCACAGGGGGTGACCTATAATTCACCCCTCCACTTT. Protein: CASSAQGVTYNSPLHF.

The rearrangement uses TRBV27 and TRBJ2-5, with D possibly being TRBD1 (6 bases). Germline V gene sequence: CDR1 MNHEY, CDR2 SMNVEV (reference sequence). The CDR3 is 13 amino acids. V lost 4 bases and J 4 bases, leaving 10 bases between the germline ends. The CDR3 coding sequence is TGTGCCAGCAGTTGGGGCAGGGGAGAGACCCAGTACTTC. Encoded protein: CASSWGRGETQYF.

By share, this clone counts as medium-sized (0.01 to 0.1%). The chain carries TRBV10-3 and TRBJ2-2; 7 nucleotides align to TRBD1. Germline CDR1 and CDR2: ENHRY and SYGVKD. V lost 8 bases, J lost 3 bases, and 6 bases stayed unmatched. The CDR3 has 14 amino acids. In DNA form, the CDR3 reads TGTGCCATCCAACCGACAGGGTACACCGGGGAGCTGTTTTTT. It specifies CAIQPTGYTGELFF.

The V gene is TRBV5-1, the J gene TRBJ1-1; D perhaps matches TRBD1 (6 bases). The CDR3 length is 14 residues. CDR1 SGHRS and CDR2 YFSETQ come from the germline V gene. The V gene lost 3 bases and the J gene lost 2 bases, with 11 bases spanning the gap. This CDR3 reads CASSSGQINTEAFF. The CDR3 bases are TGCGCCAGCAGCTCTGGACAGATAAACACTGAAGCTTTCTTT.